The TCR beta chain described here comes from a study of T cell responses to AZD1222 COVID-19 vaccine. The CDR3 covers 13 residues. Trimming took 6 bases from V and 6 from J; bases not matched to a gene: 7. Germline V gene data show CDR1 as MNHEY and CDR2 as SVGAGI. The assay was immunoSEQ multiplex PCR, and TCRdb's table has in-frame clones only and misses some. The data contain under 140,000 clones, 94% of them singletons. The sequence came from an adult who received the AZD1222 COVID-19 vaccine. This chain joins TRBV6-5 and TRBJ1-2; 7 positions match TRBD1. Source: peripheral blood, taken 28 days after the second AZD1222 dose. In DNA, the CDR3 is TGTGCCAGCAGGACCGGGACAGAAGATGGCTACACCTTC. It codes for CASRTGTEDGYTF.